Shown below are 7 T cell receptor beta chains from a single sample sequenced in a study of a mutant IDH1 vaccine in newly diagnosed glioma. No antigen is known for these receptors. Sequenced by immunoSEQ multiplex PCR; TCRdb stores in-frame clones only, minus some. Of about 60,000 clones listed, 85% to 90% are singletons. Noted time point: week 35, safety follow-up. Every vaccination contained 300 ug of the mutant IDH1 20-mer peptide and was paired with topical imiquimod. Sequencing used PBMCs, obtained from a glioma patient whose treatment included an IDH1 peptide vaccine. Receptors originate from a man in his forties with glioma.

This chain uses TRBV23-1 with TRBJ2-1; D possibly matches TRBD1 or TRBD2 (6 bases each). TRBV23-1 is identified as an open reading frame with a role that is uncertain. V gave up 11 bases and J gave up 10 bases, with 15 bases separating them. This CDR3 spans 11 amino acids. In DNA form, the CDR3 reads TGCGCCTCGCCACAGGGAGGCGAGCAGTTCTTC. Translating it yields CASPQGGEQFF.

V usage is TRBV4-3 and J usage is TRBJ2-7; D not resolved. Germline CDR1 reads LGHNA; CDR2 reads YSLEER. The V and J ends lost 0 bases and 3 bases respectively, with 18 bases between them. There are 17 residues in the CDR3. The CDR3 DNA sequence: TGCGCCAGCAGCCAAGATAGAATGGCAGTAGATTTCTACGAGCAGTACTTC. Its translation: CASSQDRMAVDFYEQYF.

V usage is TRBV11-2 and J usage is TRBJ2-7, with 9 bases lining up with TRBD1. The length of the CDR3 is 15 residues. With V trimmed by 1 base and J by 6 bases, 7 bases remained unmatched. Germline-derived CDR1 and CDR2 are SGHAT and FQNNGV. DNA for the CDR3: TGTGCCAGCAGCTTAGGGCACAGGGGGCGATCCGAGCAGTACTTC. Translated, it gives CASSLGHRGRSEQYF. The full variable domain, in which reference TRBV11-2 and TRBJ2-7 provide the parts outside the CDR3, is EAGVAQSPRYKIIEKRQSVAFWCNPISGHATLYWYQQILGQGPKLLIQFQNNGVVDDSQLPKDRFSAERLKGVDSTLKIQPAKLEDSAVYLCASSLGHRGRSEQYFGPGTRLTVT.

The chain carries TRBV5-4 and TRBJ2-3, with 8 bases lining up with TRBD2. This CDR3 is 17 amino acids long. The trim removed 3 bases at V and 6 bases at J, leaving 15 bases unmatched. Germline V gene sequence: CDR1 SGHNT, CDR2 YYREEE (reference sequence). The CDR3 DNA reads TGTGCCAGCAGCTCTCGTGGGATAGCGGGATCTAAGGATACGCAGTATTTT. This codes for CASSSRGIAGSKDTQYF.

This clone was detected only once. The chain uses TRBV5-6 and TRBJ1-1; the match to TRBD1 covers 7 bases. V was pared by 2 bases and J by 5 bases, with 15 bases of the junction left unmatched. This CDR3 is built from 17 residues. Germline V lookup: CDR1 SGHDT, CDR2 YYEEEE. CDR3 bases: TGTGCCAGCAGCTTTCGGGGGACAGAAAGAAGGCTAACTGAAGCTTTCTTT. Translating it yields CASSFRGTERRLTEAFF.

This clone was seen once. This rearrangement joins TRBV19 to TRBJ1-4; no reliable D call. Trimming took 7 bases from V and 4 from J, leaving 10 bases between them. This CDR3 has 13 residues. Looked up from germline, CDR1 is LNHDA and CDR2 is SQIVND (reference sequence). The CDR3, as DNA: TGTGCCAGTACCCACACTATTAATGAAAAACTGTTTTTT. This gives the protein CASTHTINEKLFF. The whole variable domain, filled in from reference TRBV19 and TRBJ1-4, reads DGGITQSPKYLFRKEGQNVTLSCEQNLNHDAMYWYRQDPGQGLRLIYYSQIVNDFQKGDIAEGYSVSREKKESFPLTVTSAQKNPTAFYLCASTHTINEKLFFGSGTQLSVL.

CDR3 sequence (DNA): TGCGCCAGCAGCCGACGGGTTGGAGTGGGCGGGACCTCCACCGGGGAGCTGTTTTTT. This translates into CASSRRVGVGGTSTGELFF. The V and J genes are TRBV5-1 and TRBJ2-2, with D possibly being TRBD2 (6 bases). Germline assignment: CDR1 SGHRS and CDR2 YFSETQ. The ends were cut back, 4 bases at V and 4 bases at J, with 26 bases in the middle. The CDR3 contains 19 residues.